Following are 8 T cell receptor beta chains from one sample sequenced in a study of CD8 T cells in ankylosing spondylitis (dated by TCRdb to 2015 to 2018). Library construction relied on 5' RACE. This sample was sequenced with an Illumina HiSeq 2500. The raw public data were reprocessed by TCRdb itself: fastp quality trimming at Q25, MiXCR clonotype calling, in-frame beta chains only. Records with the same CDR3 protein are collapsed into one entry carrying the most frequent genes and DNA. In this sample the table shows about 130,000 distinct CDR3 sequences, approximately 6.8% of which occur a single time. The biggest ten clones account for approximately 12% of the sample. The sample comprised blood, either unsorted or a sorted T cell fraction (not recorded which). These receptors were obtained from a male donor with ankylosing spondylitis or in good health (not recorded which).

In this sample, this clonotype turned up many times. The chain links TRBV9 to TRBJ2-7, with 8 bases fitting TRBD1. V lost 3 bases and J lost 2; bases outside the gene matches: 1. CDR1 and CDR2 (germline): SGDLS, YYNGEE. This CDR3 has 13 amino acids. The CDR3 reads CASSGDRPYEQYF. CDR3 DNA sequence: TGTGCCAGCAGCGGGGACAGGCCCTACGAGCAGTACTTC.

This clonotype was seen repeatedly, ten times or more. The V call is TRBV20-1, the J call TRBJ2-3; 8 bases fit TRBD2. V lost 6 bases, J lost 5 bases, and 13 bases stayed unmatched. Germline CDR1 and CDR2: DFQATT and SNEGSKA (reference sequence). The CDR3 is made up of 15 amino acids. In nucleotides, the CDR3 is TGCAGTGCACTCCCGGGACTAGACAAGAGAGATACGCAGTATTTT. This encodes CSALPGLDKRDTQYF.

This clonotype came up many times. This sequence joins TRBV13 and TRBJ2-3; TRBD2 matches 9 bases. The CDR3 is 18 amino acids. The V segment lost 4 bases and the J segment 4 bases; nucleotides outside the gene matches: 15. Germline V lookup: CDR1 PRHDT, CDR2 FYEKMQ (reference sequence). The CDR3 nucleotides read TGTGCCAGCAGCTCCACCCCCCTGTCGCGGGGGGGCGCAGATACGCAGTATTTT. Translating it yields CASSSTPLSRGGADTQYF.

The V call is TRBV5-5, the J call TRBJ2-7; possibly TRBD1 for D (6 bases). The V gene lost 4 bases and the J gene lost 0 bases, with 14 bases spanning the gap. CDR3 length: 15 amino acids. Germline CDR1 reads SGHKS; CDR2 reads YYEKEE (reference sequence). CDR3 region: CASSGGQPFSYEQYF. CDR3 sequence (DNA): TGTGCCAGCAGCGGCGGACAGCCCTTCTCCTACGAGCAGTACTTC.

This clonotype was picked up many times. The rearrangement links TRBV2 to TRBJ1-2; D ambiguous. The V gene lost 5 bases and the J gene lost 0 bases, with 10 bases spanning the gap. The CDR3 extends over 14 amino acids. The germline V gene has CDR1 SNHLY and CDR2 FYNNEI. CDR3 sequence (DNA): TGTGCCAGCAGTCTAGCGGGAGCTAACTATGGCTACACCTTC. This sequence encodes CASSLAGANYGYTF.

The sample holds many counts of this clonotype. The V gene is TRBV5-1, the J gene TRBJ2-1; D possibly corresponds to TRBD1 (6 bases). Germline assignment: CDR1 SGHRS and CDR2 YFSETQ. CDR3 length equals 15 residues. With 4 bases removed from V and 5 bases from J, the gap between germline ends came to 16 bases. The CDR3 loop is CASSESGTSDNEQFF. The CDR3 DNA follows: TGCGCCAGCAGCGAGTCCGGGACATCCGACAATGAGCAGTTCTTC.

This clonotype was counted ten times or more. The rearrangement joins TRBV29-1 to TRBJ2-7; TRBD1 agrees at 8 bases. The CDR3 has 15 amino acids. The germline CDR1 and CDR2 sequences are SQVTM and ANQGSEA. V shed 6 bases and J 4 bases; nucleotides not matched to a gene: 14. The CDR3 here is CSVVPGQVWGYEQYF. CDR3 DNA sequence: TGCAGCGTAGTCCCGGGACAGGTTTGGGGGTACGAGCAGTACTTC.

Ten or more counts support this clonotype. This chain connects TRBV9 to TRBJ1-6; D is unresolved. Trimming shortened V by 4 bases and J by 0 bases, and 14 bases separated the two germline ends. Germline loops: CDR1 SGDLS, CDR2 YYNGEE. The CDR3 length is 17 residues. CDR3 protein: CASSQNPRSSYNSPLHF. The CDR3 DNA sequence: TGTGCCAGCAGCCAAAACCCCCGGAGCTCCTATAATTCACCCCTCCACTTT.